The next 4 T cell receptor beta chains were all read from a single sample in a study of CD8 T cells in ankylosing spondylitis. Findings and limits, study-wide: It appeared that ankylosing spondylitis blood was characterized by a TCR beta motif of roughly 8 highly homologous variants.

TCRdb independently ran MiXCR on the 5' RACE reads; one entry per CDR3 protein. The table lists roughly 470,000 distinct CDR3 sequences, roughly 27% of them singletons. Antigen specificity for these receptors is unknown. Sequencing was carried out using blood, either unsorted or a sorted T cell fraction (not recorded which). The receptors shown here come from a male donor with ankylosing spondylitis.

The chain is built from TRBV5-1 and TRBJ1-2; 10 nucleotides align to TRBD1. The CDR3 runs 15 residues. Unmatched junction bases numbered 9, after V lost 4 bases and J lost 6 bases. CDR1 is SGHRS and CDR2 is YFSETQ in the germline V gene. CDR3 DNA: TGCGCCAGCAGCGACGGGACAGGGGTTAGGCATGGCTACACCTTC. Translated, it gives CASSDGTGVRHGYTF.

This rearrangement joins TRBV6-2 or TRBV6-3 to TRBJ1-2; D is uncertain. There are 14 residues in the CDR3. V lost 8 bases, J lost 1 base, and 14 bases lay in between. Germline CDR1 is MNHEY and CDR2 is SVGEGT. The CDR3 nucleotides are TGTGCCAGCGAGTCCCGGGAATATAACTATGGCTACACCTTC. This encodes CASESREYNYGYTF.

This clonotype showed up just a few times. The chain couples TRBV29-1 to TRBJ1-1, with no clear D. Germline assignment: CDR1 SQVTM and CDR2 ANQGSEA. Trimming took 5 bases from V and 1 from J, leaving 8 bases between them. The CDR3 is 12 amino acids. The CDR3 DNA is TGCAGCGTTATTCCACAGAACACTGAAGCTTTCTTT. Translation gives CSVIPQNTEAFF.

V and J are TRBV5-1 and TRBJ1-5; 9 bases line up with TRBD1. V gave up 3 bases and J gave up 5 bases; unmatched junction bases: 3. This CDR3 is built from 14 residues. From germline, CDR1 is SGHRS and CDR2 YFSETQ. The CDR3 reads CASSWTGVDQPQHF. The DNA of the CDR3 is TGCGCCAGCAGCTGGACAGGGGTCGATCAGCCCCAGCATTTT.